The clone carrying this T cell receptor beta chain was detected only once. What it binds is not known. This CDR3 spans 12 amino acids. Germline loops: CDR1 LGHNA, CDR2 YNFKEQ. V gave up 1 base and J gave up 7 bases; unmatched junction bases: 1. The method was immunoSEQ multiplex PCR; TCRdb's version includes in-frame clones alone and lacks a portion of them. The sample has some 120,000 clones, 90% to 95% seen once. This sample was included in a study of graft-versus-host responses after intestinal transplantation. Study background: Multivisceral, liver-intestinal, or isolated intestinal transplants were received by the recipients. Every recipient underwent anti-thymocyte globulin induction, then tacrolimus and steroids for roughly 3 years.

V and J are TRBV4-2 and TRBJ2-7, with 7 bases that match TRBD2. The sample here was unstimulated CD8+ T cells sorted from spleen or lymph node cells, taken before transplant. The sequence derives from a human donor who was the organ donor for an intestinal transplant. CDR3 coding DNA: TGTGCCAGCAGCCAAGCAGCGGGAGAGCAGTACTTC. This sequence encodes CASSQAAGEQYF.